A selection of T cell receptor beta chains follows, all from one sample in a study of blood T cell repertoires in COVID-19. Libraries were prepared by immunoSEQ multiplex PCR; TCRdb keeps only in-frame clonotypes and omits some of them. This table has some 240,000 clones, roughly 83% appearing once. The source material was peripheral blood. The receptor source for this set is an elderly woman with acute or convalescent COVID-19. The CDR3 runs from the conserved cysteine through the conserved F or W.

V	J	CDR3
TRBV6-5	TRBJ1-1	CASSYSEASEAFF
TRBV11-2	TRBJ1-1	CASSPDTSYTEAFF
TRBV6-2/TRBV6-3	TRBJ2-7	CASSYGIGQAYEQYF
TRBV18	TRBJ1-4	CASSSTGTNEKLFF
TRBV28	TRBJ1-5	CASRQGWGNQPQHF
TRBV4-1	TRBJ1-2	CASSQDARIYGYTF
TRBV2	TRBJ1-6	CASGGQAFNSPLHF
TRBV6-4	TRBJ2-2	CASRGQGGTGELFF
TRBV7-6	TRBJ1-3	CASSLAREGRGNTIYF
TRBV6-5	TRBJ2-3	CASSYSGGPADTQYF
TRBV6-2/TRBV6-3	TRBJ2-5	CASSFSPGLGKETQYF
TRBV24-1	TRBJ1-1	CATGAPNTEAFF
TRBV7-9	TRBJ2-5	CASSLAPQGGTQYF
TRBV5-4	TRBJ1-1	CASSSLAITRNTEAFF
TRBV5-1	TRBJ2-5	CASRYGTNDRGTQYF
TRBV10-3	TRBJ1-3	CAISESPRGTIYF
TRBV3-1/TRBV3-2	TRBJ2-3	CASSHGGQGPPSTQYF
TRBV10-3	TRBJ2-2	CAISPFLTGGTGELFF
TRBV9	TRBJ1-1	CASSVVAGFSTEAFF
TRBV7-8	TRBJ2-1	CASSYNYGSYNEQFF
TRBV5-4	TRBJ2-7	CASSLDRLQLSSYEQYF
TRBV7-8	TRBJ2-3	CASSFWEDREGDTQYF
TRBV27	TRBJ1-3	CASSPYSRGSGNTIYF
TRBV28	TRBJ2-6	CASSKAGRAGANVLTF
TRBV30	TRBJ1-5	CAWSVRSGGNQPQHF
TRBV19	TRBJ2-3	CASTPLGTGMADTQYF
TRBV18	TRBJ1-2	CASSPTPDRAAYGYTF
TRBV30	TRBJ1-6	CAFIRGQDSPLHF
TRBV11-2	TRBJ1-3	CASSLQGSSGNTIYF
TRBV10-2	TRBJ1-5	CASINSNQPQHF
TRBV28	TRBJ1-1	CASRYTTGNTEAFF
TRBV18	TRBJ2-7	CASSPAGSLPYEQYF
TRBV10-1	TRBJ2-6	CATGGISGANVLTF
TRBV28	TRBJ2-1	CASSLLDRGEQFF
TRBV19	TRBJ1-2	CASSSPRDNYGYTF
TRBV24-1	TRBJ1-2	CATSAGQAYGYTF
TRBV5-1	TRBJ2-3	CASSSGRRTDTQYF
TRBV2	TRBJ1-1	CASSPGTVNTEAFF
TRBV2	TRBJ1-3	CASSDRGGSGNTIYF
TRBV4-2	TRBJ1-6	CASSQPGGGKSSYNSPLHF
TRBV6-5	TRBJ1-1	CASSYSDRSNTEAFF
TRBV3-1/TRBV3-2	TRBJ1-4	CASSQDLPEGLAANEKLFF
TRBV12-3/TRBV12-4	TRBJ1-1	CASSKDRATEAFF
TRBV28	TRBJ1-6	CASSPRWGRSSYNSPLHF
TRBV4-1	TRBJ2-3	CASSQVGGPSRVRYF
TRBV30	TRBJ1-4	CACWDRELDEKLFF
TRBV30	TRBJ1-4	CAWSRGVNEKLFF
TRBV25-1	TRBJ1-2	CASSESPGGRYGYTF
TRBV6-5	TRBJ1-4	CASSYSSRFNEKLFF